This is a list of T cell receptor beta chains from one sample in a study of Graves' ophthalmopathy and Graves' hyperthyroidism. TCRdb re-called the multiplex PCR reads with MiXCR, one entry per CDR3 protein. The top ten clones hold roughly 2.4% of a sample with 300,000 to 450,000 distinct CDR3 sequences, approximately 17% of them seen once. Material for sequencing was peripheral blood. These receptor sequences come from an adult woman with stable Graves' hyperthyroidism. Each CDR3 is given with its conserved first and last residue. The D gene is left open where the match is weak. Clone sizes are given selectively: once, few, many, or a class where the clone is expanded.

d_gene	v_gene	abundance	j_gene	len	CDR3nt	CDR3aa
NA	TRBV20-1	NA	TRBJ2-3	14	TGCAGTGCTAGTCTGTCACGAGGCACAGATACGCAGTATTTT	CSASLSRGTDTQYF
NA	TRBV19	many	TRBJ2-2	17	TGTGCCAGTACCTCCCTTCATTTAGGGGTGAACACCGGGGAGCTGTTTTTT	CASTSLHLGVNTGELFF
TRBD1	TRBV11-1	many	TRBJ1-2	16	TGTGCCAGCAGCCCGTTCGGGACAGGGGCTCCCTCAGTCTACACCTTC	CASSPFGTGAPSVYTF
NA	TRBV7-6	many	TRBJ2-7	18	TGTGCCAGCAGCTTAGATTCAACTAGCCGATTTAGCTCCTACGAGCAGTACTTC	CASSLDSTSRFSSYEQYF
TRBD2	TRBV7-2	many	TRBJ2-7	15	TGTGCCAGCAGCTTCACCTGGCGGGAGAGAGCCGAGCAGTACTTC	CASSFTWRERAEQYF
TRBD1	TRBV6-1	many	TRBJ2-5	14	TGTGCCAGCAGTGAAGACGACAGGGGGGTGACCCAGTACTTC	CASSEDDRGVTQYF
NA	TRBV12-3/TRBV12-4	many	TRBJ2-7	14	TGTGCCAGCTCCGGAAAGGGGAATGCCTACGAGCAGTACTTC	CASSGKGNAYEQYF
TRBD2	TRBV2	NA	TRBJ2-2	13	TGTGCCAGCAGTGATGTCGGGAGGGGGGAGCTGTTTTTT	CASSDVGRGELFF
NA	TRBV7-2	many	TRBJ2-2	14	TGTGCCAGCAGACCCCTCGGGGGCACCGGGGAGCTGTTTTTT	CASRPLGGTGELFF
NA	TRBV12-3/TRBV12-4	many	TRBJ2-2	14	TGTGCCAGCAGCCCCCAACGCGGTCCCGGGGAGCTGTTTTTT	CASSPQRGPGELFF
NA	TRBV12-3/TRBV12-4	few	TRBJ1-6	14	TGTGCCAGCAGTTTTCGTGGGGGCACTTCACCCCTCCACTTT	CASSFRGGTSPLHF
NA	TRBV6-2/TRBV6-3	many	TRBJ2-5	14	TGTGCCAGCAGCGTGGTAGCGGTAAGAGAGACCCAGTACTTC	CASSVVAVRETQYF
TRBD2	TRBV28	NA	TRBJ2-5	15	TGTGCCAGCAGTCGCGGACTAGCCGGAGGTGAGACCCAGTACTTC	CASSRGLAGGETQYF
NA	TRBV11-2	NA	TRBJ1-2	13	TGTGCCAGCAAGGGAGATACTAACTATGGCTACACCTTC	CASKGDTNYGYTF
TRBD2	TRBV6-5	NA	TRBJ2-5	17	TGTGCCAGCAGTTACGGTAGCGGGACGTCTGGGTCCCAGACCCAGTACTTC	CASSYGSGTSGSQTQYF
NA	TRBV12-3/TRBV12-4	many	TRBJ2-5	14	TGTGCCAGCAGTTTAGGAGCGGTTCAAGAGACCCAGTACTTC	CASSLGAVQETQYF
NA	TRBV6-2/TRBV6-3	NA	TRBJ1-1	12	TGTGCCAGCAAAGGGGCGGGCACTGAAGCTTTCTTT	CASKGAGTEAFF
NA	TRBV2	many	TRBJ2-5	15	TGTGCCAGCAGACCAACCGGGACTCCTATTGAGACCCAGTACTTC	CASRPTGTPIETQYF
TRBD1	TRBV12-3/TRBV12-4	NA	TRBJ2-7	16	TGTGCCAGCAGTTTGTTCGGTGGACAGGGGGCGTACGAGCAGTACTTC	CASSLFGGQGAYEQYF
NA	TRBV2	many	TRBJ2-2	14	TGTGCCAGCAAACCTGTACGGGGGACCGGGGAGCTGTTTTTT	CASKPVRGTGELFF
NA	TRBV4-1	NA	TRBJ2-7	14	TGCGCCAGCGCTGCGGCCTCCAACCCCTACGAGCAGTACTTC	CASAAASNPYEQYF
TRBD2	TRBV5-1	NA	TRBJ2-7	17	TGCGCCAGCAGCGTTACCGGGACTAGCGGGCAACCCTACGAGCAGTACTTC	CASSVTGTSGQPYEQYF
NA	TRBV6-5	many	TRBJ1-2	14	TGTGCCAGCAATTCCCTCCTGGGGGACTATGGCTACACCTTC	CASNSLLGDYGYTF
NA	TRBV5-5	many	TRBJ2-7	15	TGTGCCAGCAGCCCCGTCGGCAGGGTAACCTACGAGCAGTACTTC	CASSPVGRVTYEQYF
TRBD1	TRBV28	many	TRBJ2-7	15	TGTGCCAGCAGTCCAACAGGGGATAAGAACTACGAGCAGTACTTC	CASSPTGDKNYEQYF
NA	TRBV3-1	NA	TRBJ1-1	11	TGTGCCAGCAGCCAACGGTCCTTTGCTTTCTTT	CASSQRSFAFF
TRBD2	TRBV7-2	NA	TRBJ2-7	15	TGTGCCAGCAGCATGACTAGCGGGAGAGGGGCCGAGCAGTACTTC	CASSMTSGRGAEQYF
TRBD2	TRBV20-1	many	TRBJ2-7	17	TGCAGTGCTAGTAGAGCGTCGCGGGAGGGCCTCTTTTACGAGCAGTACTTC	CSASRASREGLFYEQYF
NA	TRBV13	few	TRBJ2-3	12	TGTGCCAGCAGCTTAATCCCAGATACGCAGTATTTT	CASSLIPDTQYF
TRBD2	TRBV24-1	NA	TRBJ2-1	17	TGTGCCACCAGTACTAGCCTGGGGGGGTCAACCTACAATGAGCAGTTCTTC	CATSTSLGGSTYNEQFF
NA	TRBV29-1	many	TRBJ1-2	11	TGCAGCGTTGAGGGGGATCAGGGCTACACCTTC	CSVEGDQGYTF
TRBD2	TRBV28	NA	TRBJ2-1	16	TGTGCCAGCAGTTCTCTAGTACTAGCGGGGTACAATGAGCAGTTCTTC	CASSSLVLAGYNEQFF
NA	TRBV7-9	many	TRBJ2-7	13	TGTGCCAGCAGCTTAAACAGGGAGGCCGAGCAGTACTTC	CASSLNREAEQYF
NA	TRBV6-1	NA	TRBJ2-5	15	TGTGCCAGCAGTGAATGGGGAGGTTACCAAGAGACCCAGTACTTC	CASSEWGGYQETQYF
NA	TRBV20-1	many	TRBJ2-4	11	TGCAGTGCCGGGCCGAAAAACATCCAGTACTTC	CSAGPKNIQYF
NA	TRBV28	many	TRBJ2-5	15	TGTGCCAGCAGTTTAAGGGTAGCGAGAACAGAGACCCAGTACTTC	CASSLRVARTETQYF
NA	TRBV25-1	NA	TRBJ2-2	16	TGTGCCAGCAGTTCATCATGGAGAGGGGACACCGGGGAGCTGTTTTTT	CASSSSWRGDTGELFF
NA	TRBV30	NA	TRBJ2-7	12	TGTGCCTGGAGTCTGGGAGCCGGGGAGCAGTACTTC	CAWSLGAGEQYF
NA	TRBV4-3	many	TRBJ1-5	13	TGCGCCAGCAGCGCGGGCGCGAATCAGCCCCAGCATTTT	CASSAGANQPQHF
TRBD1	TRBV18	NA	TRBJ1-1	16	TGTGCCAACTCACCAGACAGGGGGGGGATGAACACTGAAGCTTTCTTT	CANSPDRGGMNTEAFF
TRBD1	TRBV6-5	many	TRBJ1-5	16	TGTGCCAGCAGATGGGACAGGGGAGGCGGCAATCAGCCCCAGCATTTT	CASRWDRGGGNQPQHF
TRBD2	TRBV20-1	NA	TRBJ2-7	13	TGCAGTGCTAGAGCTAGCGGGGGCTACGAGCAGTACTTC	CSARASGGYEQYF
TRBD1	TRBV30	NA	TRBJ2-2	13	TGTGCCCGGGACAGCTCGAACACCGGGGAGCTGCTTTTT	CARDSSNTGELLF
NA	TRBV19	many	TRBJ1-5	16	TGTGCCAGTAGTATTCAGTGGGGATATAGCAATCAGCCCCAGCATTTT	CASSIQWGYSNQPQHF
NA	TRBV7-2	few	TRBJ2-5	13	TGTGCCAGCACCTTAAGGGACTTGGAGACCCAGTACTTC	CASTLRDLETQYF
TRBD2	TRBV19	many	TRBJ2-5	17	TGTGCCAGTAGTAAAGGGACTACCGCGGGCGCGGGAGAGACCCAGTACTTC	CASSKGTTAGAGETQYF
NA	TRBV29-1	many	TRBJ1-1	11	TGCAGCGTTCGGGTGAACACTGAAGCTTTCTTT	CSVRVNTEAFF
NA	TRBV29-1	NA	TRBJ2-3	11	TGCAGCGCCCCCCTGCGTGATACGCAGTATTTT	CSAPLRDTQYF
NA	TRBV27	NA	TRBJ1-1	14	TGTGCCAGCAAGAGAACAGGATCGAACACTGAAGCTTTCTTT	CASKRTGSNTEAFF